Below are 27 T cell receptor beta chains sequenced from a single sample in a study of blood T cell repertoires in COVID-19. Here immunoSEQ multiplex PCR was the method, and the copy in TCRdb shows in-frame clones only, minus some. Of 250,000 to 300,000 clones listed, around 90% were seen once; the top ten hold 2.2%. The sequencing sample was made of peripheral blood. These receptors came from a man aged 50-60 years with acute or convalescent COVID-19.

The chain's CDR3 is CASSASTRYDEQFF. CDR3 nucleotides: TGTGCCAGCAGCGCCTCCACTCGTTACGATGAGCAGTTCTTC. The V gene is TRBV6-5, the J gene TRBJ2-1; D is unresolved. The CDR3 contains 14 residues. V was pared by 6 bases and J by 8 bases, with 17 bases between. Germline-derived CDR1 and CDR2 are MNHEY and SVGAGI.

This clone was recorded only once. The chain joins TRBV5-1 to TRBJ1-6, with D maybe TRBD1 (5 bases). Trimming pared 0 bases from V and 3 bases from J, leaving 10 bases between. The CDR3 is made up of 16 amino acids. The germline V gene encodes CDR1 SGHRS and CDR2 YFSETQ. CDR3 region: CASSLGQTLYNSPLHF. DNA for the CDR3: TGCGCCAGCAGCTTGGGACAGACCCTCTATAATTCACCCCTCCACTTT.

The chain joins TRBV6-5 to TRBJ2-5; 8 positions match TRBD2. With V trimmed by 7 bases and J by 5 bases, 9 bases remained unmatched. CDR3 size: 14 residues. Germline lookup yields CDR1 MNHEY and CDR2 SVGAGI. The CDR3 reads CASTPPGGVETQYF. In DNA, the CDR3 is TGTGCCAGCACCCCGCCGGGGGGGGTTGAGACCCAGTACTTC.

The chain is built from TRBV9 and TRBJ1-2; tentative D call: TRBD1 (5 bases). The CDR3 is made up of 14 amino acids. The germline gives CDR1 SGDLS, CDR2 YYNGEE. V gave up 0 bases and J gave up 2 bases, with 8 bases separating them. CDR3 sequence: CASSVDSGNYGYTF. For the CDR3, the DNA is TGTGCCAGCAGCGTAGATTCAGGGAACTATGGCTACACCTTC.

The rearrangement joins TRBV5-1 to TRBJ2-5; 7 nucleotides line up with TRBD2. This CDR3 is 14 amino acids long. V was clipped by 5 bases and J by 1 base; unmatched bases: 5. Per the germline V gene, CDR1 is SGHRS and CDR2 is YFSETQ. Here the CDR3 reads CASRSSGLQETQYF. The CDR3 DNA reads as TGCGCCAGCAGATCTAGCGGCCTCCAAGAGACCCAGTACTTC.

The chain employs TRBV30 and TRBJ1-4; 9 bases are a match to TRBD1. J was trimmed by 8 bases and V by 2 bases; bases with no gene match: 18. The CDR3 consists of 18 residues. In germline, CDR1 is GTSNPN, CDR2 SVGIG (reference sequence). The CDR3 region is CAWSQIPDRGRRREKLFF. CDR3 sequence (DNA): TGTGCCTGGAGTCAAATTCCGGACAGGGGACGACGAAGAGAAAAACTGTTTTTT.

The CDR3 reads CASSRTQGARAFF. In DNA form, the CDR3 reads TGTGCCAGCAGTCGAACGCAGGGGGCGCGAGCTTTCTTT. The gene calls are TRBV12-3 or TRBV12-4 and TRBJ1-1; 8 nucleotides line up with TRBD1. This CDR3 spans 13 amino acids. J lost 10 bases, V lost 5 bases, and 9 bases had no gene match.

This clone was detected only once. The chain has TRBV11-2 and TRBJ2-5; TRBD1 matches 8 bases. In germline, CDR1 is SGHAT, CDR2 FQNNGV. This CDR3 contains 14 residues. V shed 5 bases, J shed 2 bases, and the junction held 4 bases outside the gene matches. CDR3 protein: CASSTNRGQETQYF. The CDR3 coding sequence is TGTGCCAGCAGCACTAACAGGGGGCAAGAGACCCAGTACTTC. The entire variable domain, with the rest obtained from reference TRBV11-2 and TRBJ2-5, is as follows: EAGVAQSPRYKIIEKRQSVAFWCNPISGHATLYWYQQILGQGPKLLIQFQNNGVVDDSQLPKDRFSAERLKGVDSTLKIQPAKLEDSAVYLCASSTNRGQETQYFGPGTRLLVL.

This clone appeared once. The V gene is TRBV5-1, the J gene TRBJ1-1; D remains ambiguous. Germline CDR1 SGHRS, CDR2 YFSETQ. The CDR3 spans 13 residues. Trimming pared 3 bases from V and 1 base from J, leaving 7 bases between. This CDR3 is CASSSTANTEAFF. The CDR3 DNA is TGCGCCAGCAGCTCAACAGCGAACACTGAAGCTTTCTTT.

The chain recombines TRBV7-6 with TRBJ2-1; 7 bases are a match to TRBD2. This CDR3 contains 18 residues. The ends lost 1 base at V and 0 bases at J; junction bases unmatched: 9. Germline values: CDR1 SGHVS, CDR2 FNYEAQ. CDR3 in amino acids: CASSLEGWGGGSYNEQFF. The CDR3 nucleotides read TGTGCCAGCAGCTTAGAGGGGTGGGGCGGGGGCTCCTACAATGAGCAGTTCTTC.

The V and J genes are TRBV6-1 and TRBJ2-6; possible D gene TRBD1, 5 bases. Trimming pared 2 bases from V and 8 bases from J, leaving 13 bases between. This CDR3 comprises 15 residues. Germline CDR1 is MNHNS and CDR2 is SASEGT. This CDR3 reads CASSEPAGNSNVLTF. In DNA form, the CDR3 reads TGTGCCAGCAGTGAACCGGCAGGGAACTCCAACGTCCTGACTTTC.

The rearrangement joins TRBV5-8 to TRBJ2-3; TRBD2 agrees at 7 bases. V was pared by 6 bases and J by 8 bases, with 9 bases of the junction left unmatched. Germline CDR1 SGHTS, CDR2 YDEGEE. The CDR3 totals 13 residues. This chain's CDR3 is CASKPTGGGTQYF. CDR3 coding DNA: TGTGCCAGCAAACCCACTGGGGGGGGTACGCAGTATTTT. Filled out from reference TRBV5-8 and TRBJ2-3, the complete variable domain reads EAGVTQSPTHLIKTRGQQATLRCSPISGHTSVYWYQQALGLGLQFLLWYDEGEERNRGNFPPRFSGRQFPNYSSELNVNALELEDSALYLCASKPTGGGTQYFGPGTRLTVL.

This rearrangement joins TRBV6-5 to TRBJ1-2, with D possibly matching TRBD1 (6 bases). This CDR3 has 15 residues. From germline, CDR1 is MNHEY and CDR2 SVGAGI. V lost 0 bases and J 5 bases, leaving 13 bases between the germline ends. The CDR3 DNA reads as TGTGCCAGCAGTTACTCGGGGGGGCAAGGATATGGCTACACCTTC. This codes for CASSYSGGQGYGYTF.

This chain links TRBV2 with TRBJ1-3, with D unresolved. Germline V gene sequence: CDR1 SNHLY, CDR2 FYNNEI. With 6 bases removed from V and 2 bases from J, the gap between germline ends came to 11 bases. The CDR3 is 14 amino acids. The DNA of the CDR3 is TGTGCCAGCAGCCAACAGTTAACTGGAAACACCATATATTTT. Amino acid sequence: CASSQQLTGNTIYF.

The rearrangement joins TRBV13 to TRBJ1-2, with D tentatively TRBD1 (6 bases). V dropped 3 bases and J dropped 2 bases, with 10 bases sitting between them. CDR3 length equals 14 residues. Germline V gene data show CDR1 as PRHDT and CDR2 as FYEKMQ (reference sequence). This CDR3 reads CASSFQGSNYGYTF. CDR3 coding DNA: TGTGCCAGCAGCTTCCAGGGGTCCAACTATGGCTACACCTTC.

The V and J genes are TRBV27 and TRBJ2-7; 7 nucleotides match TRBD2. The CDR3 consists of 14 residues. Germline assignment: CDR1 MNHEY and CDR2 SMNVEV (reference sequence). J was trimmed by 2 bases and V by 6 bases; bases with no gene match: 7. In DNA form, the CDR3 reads TGTGCCAGCAGCCCGCGGGGGTTAGCCTACGAGCAGTACTTC. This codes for CASSPRGLAYEQYF.

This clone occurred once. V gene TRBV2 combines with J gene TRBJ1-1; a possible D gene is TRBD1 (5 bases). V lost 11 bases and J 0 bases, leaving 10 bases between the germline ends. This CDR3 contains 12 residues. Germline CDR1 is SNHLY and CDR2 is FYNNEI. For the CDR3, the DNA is TGTGCCGCGGGGGGGATGAACACTGAAGCTTTCTTT. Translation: CAAGGMNTEAFF.

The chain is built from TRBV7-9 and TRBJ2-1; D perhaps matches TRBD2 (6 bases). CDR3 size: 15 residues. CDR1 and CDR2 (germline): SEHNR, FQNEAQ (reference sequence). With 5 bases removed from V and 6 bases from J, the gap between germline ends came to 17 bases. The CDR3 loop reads CASSPTGGISNEQFF. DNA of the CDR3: TGTGCCAGCAGCCCTACTGGAGGGATCAGCAATGAGCAGTTCTTC. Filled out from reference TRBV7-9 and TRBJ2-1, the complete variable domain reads DTGVSQNPRHKITKRGQNVTFRCDPISEHNRLYWYRQTLGQGPEFLTYFQNEAQLEKSRLLSDRFSAERPKGSFSTLEIQRTEQGDSAMYLCASSPTGGISNEQFFGPGTRLTVL.

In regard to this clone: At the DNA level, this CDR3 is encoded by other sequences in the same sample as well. CDR3 in DNA: TGTGCCAGCAGCCCGGGTTCCCAAGAGACCCAGTACTTC. Translated, it gives CASSPGSQETQYF. The rearrangement joins TRBV7-3 to TRBJ2-5; D call uncertain. V gave up 5 bases and J gave up 1 base, with 8 bases separating them. The CDR3 consists of 13 residues. Germline V gives CDR1 SGHTA, CDR2 FQGTGA.

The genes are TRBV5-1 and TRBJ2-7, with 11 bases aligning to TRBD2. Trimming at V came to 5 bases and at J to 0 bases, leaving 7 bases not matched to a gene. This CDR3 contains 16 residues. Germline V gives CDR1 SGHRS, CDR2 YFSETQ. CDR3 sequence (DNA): TGCGCCAGCAGGCTTAGTAGCGGGGGGGCCTCCTACGAGCAGTACTTC. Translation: CASRLSSGGASYEQYF.

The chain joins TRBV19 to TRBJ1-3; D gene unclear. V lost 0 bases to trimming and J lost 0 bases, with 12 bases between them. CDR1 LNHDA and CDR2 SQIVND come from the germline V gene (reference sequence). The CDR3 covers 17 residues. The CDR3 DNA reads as TGTGCCAGTAGTATAGAGGGCCCCGGCTTCTCTGGAAACACCATATATTTT. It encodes CASSIEGPGFSGNTIYF.

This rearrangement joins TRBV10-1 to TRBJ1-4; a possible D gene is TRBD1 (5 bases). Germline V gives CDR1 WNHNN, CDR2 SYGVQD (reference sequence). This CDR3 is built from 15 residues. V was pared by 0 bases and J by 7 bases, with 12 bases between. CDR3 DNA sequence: TGCGCCAGCAGTGAGTCAAGGGGCGGTGGTGAAAAACTGTTTTTT. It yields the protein CASSESRGGGEKLFF.

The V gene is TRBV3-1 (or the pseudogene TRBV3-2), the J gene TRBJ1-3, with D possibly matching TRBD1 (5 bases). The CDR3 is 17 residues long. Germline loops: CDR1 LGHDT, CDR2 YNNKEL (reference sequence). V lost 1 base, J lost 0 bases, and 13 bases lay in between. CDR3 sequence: CASSQVAGPYSGNTIYF. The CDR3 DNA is TGTGCCAGCAGCCAAGTTGCGGGACCCTACTCTGGAAACACCATATATTTT.

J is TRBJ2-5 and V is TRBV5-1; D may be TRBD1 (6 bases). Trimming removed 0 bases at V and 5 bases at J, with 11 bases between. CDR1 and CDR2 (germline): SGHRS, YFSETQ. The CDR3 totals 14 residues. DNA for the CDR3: TGCGCCAGCAGCTTGGGCAGGGGTAGGGAGACCCAGTACTTC. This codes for CASSLGRGRETQYF.

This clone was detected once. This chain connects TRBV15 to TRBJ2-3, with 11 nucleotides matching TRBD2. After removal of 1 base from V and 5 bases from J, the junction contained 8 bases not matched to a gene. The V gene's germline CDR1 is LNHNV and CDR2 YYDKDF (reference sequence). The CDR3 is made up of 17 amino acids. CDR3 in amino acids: CATSRGDSGGAKDTQYF. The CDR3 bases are TGTGCCACCAGCAGAGGGGATAGCGGGGGGGCCAAAGATACGCAGTATTTT.

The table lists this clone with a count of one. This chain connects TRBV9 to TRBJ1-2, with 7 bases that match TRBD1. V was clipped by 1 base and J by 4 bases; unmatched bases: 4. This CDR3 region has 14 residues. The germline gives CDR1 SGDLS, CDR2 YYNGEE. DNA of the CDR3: TGTGCCAGCAGCGTAATAGGGGGCGGCTATGGCTACACCTTC. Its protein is CASSVIGGGYGYTF.

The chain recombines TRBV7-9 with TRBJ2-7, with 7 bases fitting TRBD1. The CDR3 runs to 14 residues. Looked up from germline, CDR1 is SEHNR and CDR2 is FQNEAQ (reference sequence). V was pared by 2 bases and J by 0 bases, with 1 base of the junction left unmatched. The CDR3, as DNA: TGTGCCAGCAGCTTAACAGGGGTCTCCTACGAGCAGTACTTC. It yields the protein CASSLTGVSYEQYF.